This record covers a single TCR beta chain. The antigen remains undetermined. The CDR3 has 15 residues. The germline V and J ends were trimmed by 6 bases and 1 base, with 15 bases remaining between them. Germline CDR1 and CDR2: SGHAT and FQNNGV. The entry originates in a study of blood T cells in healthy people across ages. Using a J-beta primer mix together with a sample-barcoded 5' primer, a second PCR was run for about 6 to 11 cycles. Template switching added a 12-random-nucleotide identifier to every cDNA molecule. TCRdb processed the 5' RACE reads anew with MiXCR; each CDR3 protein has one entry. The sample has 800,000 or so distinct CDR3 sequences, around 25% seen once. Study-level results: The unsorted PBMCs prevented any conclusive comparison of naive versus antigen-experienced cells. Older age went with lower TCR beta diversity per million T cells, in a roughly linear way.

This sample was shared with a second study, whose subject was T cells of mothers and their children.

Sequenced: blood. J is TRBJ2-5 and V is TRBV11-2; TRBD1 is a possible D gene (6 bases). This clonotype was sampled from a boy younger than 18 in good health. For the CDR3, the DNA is TGTGCCAGCAGTTCCCCCCAGGACAGCCAAGAGACCCAGTACTTC. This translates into CASSSPQDSQETQYF.